These 15 T cell receptor beta chains share one sample of origin, sequenced in a study of blood T cells in healthy people across ages. A J-beta primer mix and a sample-barcoded 5' primer were used in a second PCR of roughly 6 to 11 cycles. TCRdb called the 5' RACE reads again in MiXCR, with one record for every CDR3 protein. Of 800,000 or so distinct CDR3 sequences in the sample, 46% are singletons; the top ten hold 15% to 20%. The sequenced material came from blood. The receptors originated from a man older than 75 in good health.

The V call is TRBV29-1, the J call TRBJ2-7, with D possibly being TRBD1 or TRBD2 (5 bases each). The ends were cut back, 4 bases at V and 2 bases at J, with 9 bases in the middle. Germline values: CDR1 SQVTM, CDR2 ANQGSEA. The CDR3 consists of 12 residues. CDR3 residues: CSVAGSAYEQYF. The CDR3 DNA is TGCAGCGTTGCAGGGAGCGCCTACGAGCAGTACTTC.

The chain joins TRBV7-2 to TRBJ2-7; D remains unclear. V lost 5 bases and J lost 3, with 17 bases in between. The CDR3 is 15 residues long. CDR1 is SGHTA and CDR2 is FQGNSA in the germline V gene. The CDR3 bases are TGTGCCAGCAGCCTGACGGATCCCAGGCGCTACGAGCAGTACTTC. Translating it yields CASSLTDPRRYEQYF.

This clonotype was detected once. This chain uses TRBV30 with TRBJ2-5; unclear D gene. This CDR3 is 13 amino acids long. V lost 0 bases to trimming and J lost 4 bases, with 9 bases between them. Looked up from germline, CDR1 is GTSNPN and CDR2 is SVGIG (reference sequence). Here the CDR3 reads CAWSVTRTETQYF. CDR3 nucleotide sequence: TGTGCCTGGAGTGTAACCAGGACAGAGACCCAGTACTTC.

This clonotype has more than one count but fewer than ten. J is TRBJ2-1 and V is TRBV28, with TRBD1 as a possible D gene (5 bases). This CDR3 is 16 amino acids long. V was shortened by 5 bases and J by 3 bases, with 17 bases between the two germline ends. Germline V gives CDR1 MDHEN, CDR2 SYDVKM. CDR3 protein: CASSPLRVTRYNEQFF. The CDR3 bases are TGTGCCAGCAGTCCCCTCAGGGTCACCCGCTACAATGAGCAGTTCTTC.

The genes are TRBV5-6 and TRBJ2-1, with TRBD2 as a possible D gene (5 bases). Trimming left V 4 bases short and J 10 bases short, with 15 bases between. CDR3 length: 13 residues. Germline CDR1 reads SGHDT; CDR2 reads YYEEEE. The CDR3 spells CASSLQTRQEQFF. CDR3 nucleotide sequence: TGTGCCAGCAGCCTACAAACTAGGCAGGAGCAGTTCTTC.

The gene calls are TRBV5-1 and TRBJ2-1; TRBD2 might be the D (5 bases). Germline V gene sequence: CDR1 SGHRS, CDR2 YFSETQ. The V and J ends lost 7 bases and 0 bases respectively, with 14 bases between them. The CDR3 runs 15 residues. CDR3 region: CASSTQRSSYNEQFF. In nucleotides, the CDR3 is TGCGCCAGCTCAACCCAGCGGAGCTCCTACAATGAGCAGTTCTTC.

The CDR3 region has the DNA TGTGCCAGCAGCTTAGTAGGGGATCCCTCTGGAAACACCATATATTTT. It translates to CASSLVGDPSGNTIYF. The chain is built from TRBV7-9 and TRBJ1-3; tentatively, D is TRBD1 (5 bases). Germline V lookup: CDR1 SEHNR, CDR2 FQNEAQ (reference sequence). CDR3 length: 16 amino acids. The V and J ends lost 1 base and 0 bases respectively, with 10 bases between them.

In its sample, this clonotype was seen many times. The CDR3 nucleotides read TGCAGTGCTAGACTGACAGGGGGTCTAGATACGCAGTATTTT. Its protein product is CSARLTGGLDTQYF. The chain joins TRBV20-1 to TRBJ2-3; the match to TRBD1 covers 9 bases. With V trimmed by 2 bases and J by 5 bases, 5 bases remained unmatched. From germline, CDR1 is DFQATT and CDR2 SNEGSKA (reference sequence). The length of the CDR3 is 14 residues.

The gene calls are TRBV12-3 or TRBV12-4 and TRBJ1-3; no clear D. This CDR3 is built from 15 residues. V shed 5 bases and J shed 1 base, with 12 bases lying between them. CDR3 sequence (DNA): TGTGCCAGCAGTCACACCCAAGGTTCTGGAAACACCATATATTTT. Translation gives CASSHTQGSGNTIYF.

V gene TRBV7-2 combines with J gene TRBJ1-1; D remains ambiguous. This CDR3 is built from 14 residues. Germline assignment: CDR1 SGHTA and CDR2 FQGNSA. Trimming shortened V by 8 bases and J by 0 bases, and 13 bases separated the two germline ends. CDR3 coding DNA: TGTGCCAGCTCCACCATGGCAGTGAACACTGAAGCTTTCTTT. Translating it yields CASSTMAVNTEAFF.

The V gene is TRBV29-1, the J gene TRBJ2-7; 9 nucleotides agree with TRBD2. The V segment lost 5 bases and the J segment 1 base; nucleotides outside the gene matches: 9. Per germline, CDR1 SQVTM and CDR2 ANQGSEA. The CDR3 spans 15 residues. CDR3 nucleotides: TGCAGCGTTACCGAGGCTAGCGGGAAGTCCTACGAGCAGTACTTC. Translated: CSVTEASGKSYEQYF.

This clonotype was picked up a small number of times. The chain recombines TRBV5-1 with TRBJ2-3; 8 bases are a match to TRBD1. This CDR3 has 16 residues. Germline assignment: CDR1 SGHRS and CDR2 YFSETQ. J lost 0 bases, V lost 3 bases, and 6 bases had no gene match. The chain's CDR3 is CASSYGQGPSTDTQYF. The CDR3 bases are TGCGCCAGCAGCTACGGACAGGGTCCTAGCACAGATACGCAGTATTTT.

This clonotype has a handful of counts. The chain employs TRBV28 and TRBJ2-6; D unresolved. Trimming took off 3 bases at V and 3 bases at J, with 9 bases between the two ends. Germline CDR1 MDHEN, CDR2 SYDVKM. This CDR3 has 15 residues. The CDR3 DNA follows: TGTGCCAGCAGTTTTTCTGGCGATGGGGCCAACGTCCTGACTTTC. Translated: CASSFSGDGANVLTF. Filled out from reference TRBV28 and TRBJ2-6, the complete variable domain reads DVKVTQSSRYLVKRTGEKVFLECVQDMDHENMFWYRQDPGLGLRLIYFSYDVKMKEKGDIPEGYSVSREKKERFSLILESASTNQTSMYLCASSFSGDGANVLTFGAGSRLTVL.

The chain is built from TRBV6-1 and TRBJ2-6; tentatively, D is TRBD1 (6 bases). The CDR3 has 18 amino acids. The V gene's germline CDR1 is MNHNS and CDR2 SASEGT. Trimming stripped 1 base from V and 4 bases from J, with 17 bases between. As DNA, the CDR3 is TGTGCCAGCAGTGAAGAGGTACAGGGAGCGATCGGGGCCAACGTCCTGACTTTC. This translates into CASSEEVQGAIGANVLTF.

The J gene is TRBJ1-2, the V gene TRBV29-1; D gene uncertain. The CDR3 spans 11 residues. Germline assignment: CDR1 SQVTM and CDR2 ANQGSEA. Trimming removed 6 bases at V and 4 bases at J, with 9 bases between. In DNA, the CDR3 is TGCAGCGTGCTAATTAGCTATGGCTACACCTTC. It specifies CSVLISYGYTF.